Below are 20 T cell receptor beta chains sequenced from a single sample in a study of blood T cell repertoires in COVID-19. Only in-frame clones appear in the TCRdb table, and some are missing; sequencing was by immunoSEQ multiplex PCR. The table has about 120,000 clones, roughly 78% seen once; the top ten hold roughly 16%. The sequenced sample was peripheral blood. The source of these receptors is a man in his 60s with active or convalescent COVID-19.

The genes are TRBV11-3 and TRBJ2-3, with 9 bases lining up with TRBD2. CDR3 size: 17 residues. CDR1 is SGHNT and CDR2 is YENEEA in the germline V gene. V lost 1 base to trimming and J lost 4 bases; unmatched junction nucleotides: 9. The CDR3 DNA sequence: TGTGCCAGCAGCTTAGGCCTGCAGGGACTAGCATCAGATACGCAGTATTTT. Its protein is CASSLGLQGLASDTQYF.

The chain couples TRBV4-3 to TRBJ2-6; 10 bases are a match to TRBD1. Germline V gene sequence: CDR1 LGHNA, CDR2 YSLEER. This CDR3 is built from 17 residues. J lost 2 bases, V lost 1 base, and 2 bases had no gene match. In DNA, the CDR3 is TGCGCCAGCAGCCAAGTTGGGACAGGGGCTGGGGCCAACGTCCTGACTTTC. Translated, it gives CASSQVGTGAGANVLTF.

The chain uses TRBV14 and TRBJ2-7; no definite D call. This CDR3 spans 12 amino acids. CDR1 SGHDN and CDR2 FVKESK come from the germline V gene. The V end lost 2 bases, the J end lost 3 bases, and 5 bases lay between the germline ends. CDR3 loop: CASSQFNYEQYF. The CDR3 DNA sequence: TGTGCCAGCAGCCAATTCAACTACGAGCAGTACTTC.

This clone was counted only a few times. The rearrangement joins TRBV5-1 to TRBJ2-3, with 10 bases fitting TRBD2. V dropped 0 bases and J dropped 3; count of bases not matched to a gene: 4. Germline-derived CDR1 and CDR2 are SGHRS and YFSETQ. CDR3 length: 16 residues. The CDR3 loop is CASSLGASGRTDTQYF. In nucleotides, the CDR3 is TGCGCCAGCAGCTTGGGGGCTAGCGGGAGAACAGATACGCAGTATTTT.

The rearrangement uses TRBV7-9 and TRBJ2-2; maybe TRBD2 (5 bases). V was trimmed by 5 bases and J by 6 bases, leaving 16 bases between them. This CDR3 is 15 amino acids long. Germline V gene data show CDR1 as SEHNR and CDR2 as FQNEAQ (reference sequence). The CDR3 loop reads CASSPGRVIAGELFF. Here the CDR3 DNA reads TGTGCCAGCAGCCCCGGGCGGGTAATCGCCGGGGAGCTGTTTTTT. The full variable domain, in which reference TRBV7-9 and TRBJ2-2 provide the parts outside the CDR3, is DTGVSQNPRHKITKRGQNVTFRCDPISEHNRLYWYRQTLGQGPEFLTYFQNEAQLEKSRLLSDRFSAERPKGSFSTLEIQRTEQGDSAMYLCASSPGRVIAGELFFGEGSRLTVL.

The CDR3 DNA sequence: TGTGCCAGCAGTGACTCTAAGGGGGTTACCTACAATGAGCAGTTCTTC. It translates to CASSDSKGVTYNEQFF. V gene TRBV6-4 combines with J gene TRBJ2-1; tentatively, D is TRBD1 (6 bases). Germline-derived CDR1 and CDR2 are MRHNA and SNTAGT. The CDR3 runs to 16 residues. V dropped 0 bases and J dropped 2 bases, with 11 bases sitting between them.

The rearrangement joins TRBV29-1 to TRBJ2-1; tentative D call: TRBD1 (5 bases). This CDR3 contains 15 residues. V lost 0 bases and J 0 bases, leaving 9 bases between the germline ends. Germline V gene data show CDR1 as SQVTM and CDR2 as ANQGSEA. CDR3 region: CSVEETDFSYNEQFF. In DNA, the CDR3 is TGCAGCGTTGAAGAGACAGACTTCTCCTACAATGAGCAGTTCTTC.

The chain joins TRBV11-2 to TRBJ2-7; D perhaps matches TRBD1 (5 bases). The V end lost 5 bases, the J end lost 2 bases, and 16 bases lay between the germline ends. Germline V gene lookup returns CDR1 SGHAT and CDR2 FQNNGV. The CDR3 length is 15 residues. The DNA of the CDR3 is TGTGCCAGCAGCGCCCTAGGGGAAAACCCCTACGAGCAGTACTTC. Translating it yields CASSALGENPYEQYF. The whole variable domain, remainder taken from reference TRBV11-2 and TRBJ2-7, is EAGVAQSPRYKIIEKRQSVAFWCNPISGHATLYWYQQILGQGPKLLIQFQNNGVVDDSQLPKDRFSAERLKGVDSTLKIQPAKLEDSAVYLCASSALGENPYEQYFGPGTRLTVT.

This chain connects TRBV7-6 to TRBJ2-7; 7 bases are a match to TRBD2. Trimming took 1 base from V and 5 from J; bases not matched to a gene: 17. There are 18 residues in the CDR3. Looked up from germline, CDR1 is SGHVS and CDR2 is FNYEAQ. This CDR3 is CASSLVRFGSGTTNEQYF. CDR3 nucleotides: TGTGCCAGCAGCTTAGTACGTTTTGGGAGCGGGACTACTAACGAGCAGTACTTC.

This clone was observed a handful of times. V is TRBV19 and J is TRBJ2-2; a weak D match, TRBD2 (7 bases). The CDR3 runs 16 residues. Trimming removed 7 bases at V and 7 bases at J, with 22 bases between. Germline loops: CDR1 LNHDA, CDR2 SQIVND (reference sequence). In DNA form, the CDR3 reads TGTGCCAGTACCCCCGGGGCGGGGGCATTGGGCGGGGAGCTGTTTTTT. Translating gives CASTPGAGALGGELFF.

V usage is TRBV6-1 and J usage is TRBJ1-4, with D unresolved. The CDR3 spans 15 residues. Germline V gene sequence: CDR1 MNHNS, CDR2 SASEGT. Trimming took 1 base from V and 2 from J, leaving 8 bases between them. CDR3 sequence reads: CASSEVADTNEKLFF. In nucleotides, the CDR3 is TGTGCCAGCAGTGAAGTAGCCGATACTAATGAAAAACTGTTTTTT.

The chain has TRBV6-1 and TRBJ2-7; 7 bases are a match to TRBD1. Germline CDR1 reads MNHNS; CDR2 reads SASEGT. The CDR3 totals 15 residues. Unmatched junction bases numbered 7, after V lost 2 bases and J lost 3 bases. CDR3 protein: CASSELQGSFYEQYF. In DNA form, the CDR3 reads TGTGCCAGCAGTGAATTACAGGGGTCTTTCTACGAGCAGTACTTC.

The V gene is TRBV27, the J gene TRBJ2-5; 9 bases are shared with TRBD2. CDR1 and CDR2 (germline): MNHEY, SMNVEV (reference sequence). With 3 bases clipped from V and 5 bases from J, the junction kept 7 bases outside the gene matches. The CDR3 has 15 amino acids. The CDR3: CASSFFSGSGETQYF. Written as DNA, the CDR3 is TGTGCCAGCAGTTTTTTTAGCGGGAGTGGGGAGACCCAGTACTTC.

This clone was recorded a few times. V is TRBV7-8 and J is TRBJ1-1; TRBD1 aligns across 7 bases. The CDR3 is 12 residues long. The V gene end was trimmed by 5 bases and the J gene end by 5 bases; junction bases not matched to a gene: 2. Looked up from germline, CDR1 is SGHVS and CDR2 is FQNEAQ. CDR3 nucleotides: TGTGCCAGCAGCGTACAGGGGACTGAAGCTTTCTTT. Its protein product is CASSVQGTEAFF.

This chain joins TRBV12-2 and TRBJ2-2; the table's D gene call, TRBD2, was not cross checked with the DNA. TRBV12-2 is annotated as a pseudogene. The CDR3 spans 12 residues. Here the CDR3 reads CASRFYTGELFF. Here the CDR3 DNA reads TGTGCAAGTCGCTTCTACACCGGGGAGCTGTTTTTT.

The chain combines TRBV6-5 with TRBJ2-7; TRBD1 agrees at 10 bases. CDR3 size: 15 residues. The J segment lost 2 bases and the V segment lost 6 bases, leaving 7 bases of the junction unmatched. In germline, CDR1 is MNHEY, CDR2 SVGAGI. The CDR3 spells CASRPLGQGPYEQYF. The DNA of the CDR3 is TGTGCCAGCAGACCATTGGGACAGGGGCCCTACGAGCAGTACTTC.

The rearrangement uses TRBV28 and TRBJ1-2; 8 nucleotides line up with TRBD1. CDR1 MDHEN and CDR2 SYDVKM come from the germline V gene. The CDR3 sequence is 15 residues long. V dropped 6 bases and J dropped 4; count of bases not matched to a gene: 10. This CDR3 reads CASRDPQGGSYGYTF. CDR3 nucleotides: TGTGCCAGCAGAGACCCACAGGGGGGGAGCTATGGCTACACCTTC.

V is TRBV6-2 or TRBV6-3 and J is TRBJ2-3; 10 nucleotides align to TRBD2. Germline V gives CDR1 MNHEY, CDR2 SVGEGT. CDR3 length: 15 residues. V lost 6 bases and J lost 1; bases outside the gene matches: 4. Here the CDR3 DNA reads TGTGCCAGCAGCACAGGGACTAGCGGCACAGATACGCAGTATTTT. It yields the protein CASSTGTSGTDTQYF.

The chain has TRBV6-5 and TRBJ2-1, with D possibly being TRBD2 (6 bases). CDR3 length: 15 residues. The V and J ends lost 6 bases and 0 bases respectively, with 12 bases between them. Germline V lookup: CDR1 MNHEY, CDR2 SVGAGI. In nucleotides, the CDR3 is TGTGCCAGCAGGACCGACGGGAGCTCCTACAATGAGCAGTTCTTC. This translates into CASRTDGSSYNEQFF.

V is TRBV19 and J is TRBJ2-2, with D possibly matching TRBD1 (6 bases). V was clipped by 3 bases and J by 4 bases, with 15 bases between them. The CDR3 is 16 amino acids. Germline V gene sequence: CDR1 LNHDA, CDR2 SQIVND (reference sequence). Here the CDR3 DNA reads TGTGCCAGTAGTATTCGTGGGGGCTCAGGCACCGGGGAGCTGTTTTTT. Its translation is CASSIRGGSGTGELFF.